Below are 20 T cell receptor beta chains sequenced from a single sample in a study of T cells in women clearing cervical HPV infection. The repertoire was sequenced with immunoSEQ multiplex PCR; TCRdb's copy has only in-frame clones and lacks some. This table holds 45,000 to 50,000 clones. Source material: blood buffy coat. Receptor source: a woman aged 18-70 years with a cervical HPV16 infection that either progressed to CIN3+ or cleared (not recorded which).

In the case of this clone: The read terminates 3 residues before the CDR3 end, so the remaining end is supplied by the germline J gene. Other DNA sequences within the sample encode an identical CDR3. The chain is built from TRBV5-6 and TRBJ1-2; D ambiguous. Trimming cost V 2 bases and J 0 bases, with 5 bases left between them. This CDR3 has 13 amino acids. Germline V gene data show CDR1 as SGHDT and CDR2 as YYEEEE. CDR3 sequence: CASSFLANYGYTF. CDR3 DNA, as far as it was read: TGTGCCAGCAGCTTCTTAGCTAACTATGGC. The variable domain in full, with the rest retrieved from reference TRBV5-6 and TRBJ1-2, is DAGVTQSPTHLIKTRGQQVTLRCSPKSGHDTVSWYQQALGQGPQFIFQYYEEEERQRGNFPDRFSGHQFPNYSSELNVNALLLGDSALYLCASSFLANYGYTFGSGTRLTVV.

About this clone itself: The read comes to an end 3 residues before the CDR3 does, leaving the germline J gene to fill in the end. This chain joins TRBV7-3 and TRBJ1-1; D is unclear. Germline CDR1 reads SGHTA; CDR2 reads FQGTGA. The V gene lost 2 bases and the J gene lost 7 bases, with 14 bases spanning the gap. CDR3 length: 14 amino acids. The CDR3 protein is CASSLGPPPGEAFF. The CDR3 bases that were read are TGTGCCAGCAGCTTAGGTCCCCCGCCGGGTGAA. Combining the CDR3 with reference TRBV7-3 and TRBJ1-1 gives the whole variable domain GAGVSQTPSNKVTEKGKYVELRCDPISGHTALYWYRQSLGQGPEFLIYFQGTGAADDSGLPNDRFFAVRPEGSVSTLKIQRTERGDSAVYLCASSLGPPPGEAFFGQGTRLTVV.

On this clone itself: The missing CDR3 end, 3 residues past where the read stops, is filled in from the germline J gene. The rearrangement links TRBV7-2 to TRBJ1-5, with TRBD1 as a possible D gene (6 bases). This CDR3 spans 12 amino acids. Germline assignment: CDR1 SGHTA and CDR2 FQGNSA. Trimming stripped 5 bases from V and 9 bases from J, with 11 bases between. The covered CDR3 bases are TGTGCCAGCAGCAGGGGGTTTGGGCCC. This encodes CASSRGFGP. Given in full, the CDR3 is CASSRGFGPQHF.

With respect to this clone: Relative to the germline gene, one junction end is altered; a read error may explain this. The sample carries other DNA sequences with the same CDR3. The DNA read from the CDR3 is TGTGCCAGTAGCGACCCCGGGACAGGCTCTGGAAACACT. Translation gives CASSDPGTGSGNT. The full CDR3 reads CASSDPGTGSGNTIYF. The V gene is TRBV19, the J gene TRBJ1-3; 8 bases align to TRBD1. The sequenced fragment ends 3 residues before the CDR3 boundary, so the rest is inferred from the germline J gene. Germline V lookup: CDR1 LNHDA, CDR2 SQIVND (reference sequence). This CDR3 is built from 16 residues. The whole variable domain, remainder taken from reference TRBV19 and TRBJ1-3, is DGGITQSPKYLFRKEGQNVTLSCEQNLNHDAMYWYRQDPGQGLRLIYYSQIVNDFQKGDIAEGYSVSREKKESFPLTVTSAQKNPTAFYLCASSDPGTGSGNTIYFGEGSWLTVV.

As concerns this clone: The CDR3 goes on 3 residues after the read ends, and that part is filled in from the germline J gene. This chain uses TRBV4-1 with TRBJ2-3; TRBD2 aligns across 9 bases. The trim removed 4 bases at V and 5 bases at J, leaving 7 bases unmatched. Germline V CDR1 and CDR2: MGHRA, YSYEKL. The CDR3 loop spans 15 amino acids. CDR3 loop: CASSRPGLAEDTQYF. The CDR3 DNA, read in part, is TGCGCCAGCAGCCGACCGGGACTAGCCGAAGATACG.

A word on this clone: The CDR3 extends 3 residues past the end of the read, so its final part is completed from the germline J gene. V and J are TRBV20-1 and TRBJ1-2, with TRBD1 identical over 8 bases. The CDR3 contains 13 residues. Germline loops: CDR1 DFQATT, CDR2 SNEGSKA (reference sequence). V shed 3 bases and J 6 bases; nucleotides not matched to a gene: 6. The part of the CDR3 DNA that was read is TGCAGTGCTAGCCGGGACAGGCCCCATGGC. Its protein is CSASRDRPHG. The CDR3, in full, reads CSASRDRPHGYTF.

Remarks on this clone: The sequenced fragment ends 3 residues before the CDR3 boundary, so the rest is inferred from the germline J gene. The chain links TRBV2 to TRBJ1-4; D not resolved. The CDR3 totals 11 residues. The V end was cut by 3 bases, the J end by 6 bases, with 2 bases between. Germline-derived CDR1 and CDR2 are SNHLY and FYNNEI. Partial CDR3 DNA: TGTGCCAGCAGTGACGATGAAAAA. Translating it yields CASSDDEK. The full CDR3 protein is CASSDDEKLFF.

On this clone: The read ends 3 residues early relative to the CDR3; the germline J gene fills the gap. The chain is built from TRBV18 and TRBJ2-4, with 7 bases that match TRBD1. The V gene's germline CDR1 is KGHSH and CDR2 LQKENI. The CDR3 is 13 amino acids. The sequenced part of the CDR3 DNA is TGTGCCAGCTCACCAAAGGGGGCCTATGGT. Translation: CASSPKGAYG. The whole CDR3 sequence is CASSPKGAYGQYF.

As regards this clone: The read terminates 3 residues ahead of where the CDR3 ends, so the germline J gene completes it. The chain couples TRBV2 to TRBJ1-5; maybe TRBD1 (5 bases). In germline, CDR1 is SNHLY, CDR2 FYNNEI. The V end lost 6 bases, the J end lost 6 bases, and 15 bases lay between the germline ends. The CDR3 sequence is 14 residues long. The CDR3 bases that were read are TGTGCCAGCAGGCCTCCGGGGGGGGGTCAGCCC. As protein: CASRPPGGGQP. The whole CDR3 sequence reads CASRPPGGGQPQHF.

Worth noting for this clone: The CDR3 is cut off 3 residues early in the read; its end comes from the germline J gene. The chain employs TRBV18 and TRBJ1-5; D unclear. Germline V gene data show CDR1 as KGHSH and CDR2 as LQKENI. Deletions cut 5 bases from V and 4 bases from J, with 12 bases between. The CDR3 has 14 residues. Here the CDR3 reads CASSSQATNQPQHF. The CDR3 bases that were read are TGTGCCAGCTCATCGCAGGCAACAAATCAGCCC. Full variable domain (remainder filled in from reference TRBV18 and TRBJ1-5): NAGVMQNPRHLVRRRGQEARLRCSPMKGHSHVYWYRQLPEEGLKFMVYLQKENIIDESGMPKERFSAEFPKEGPSILRIQQVVRGDSAAYFCASSSQATNQPQHFGDGTRLSIL.

Points on this clone: Coverage ceases 3 residues before the CDR3 finishes, and the germline J gene fills in the end. This chain uses TRBV18 with TRBJ2-3; a possible D gene is TRBD2 (7 bases). The CDR3 has 14 amino acids. Germline V gene data show CDR1 as KGHSH and CDR2 as LQKENI. CDR3 region: CASSHRGAIETQYF. The part of the CDR3 DNA that was read is TGTGCCAGCTCACACCGGGGGGCGATTGAGACG.

The DNA read from the CDR3 is TGCGCCAGCAGCTGGGGGCCAGGGGTGAATGAG. It specifies CASSWGPGVNE. In full, the CDR3 reads CASSWGPGVNEQFF. The chain is built from TRBV5-1 and TRBJ2-1; D is perhaps TRBD1 (6 bases). The read terminates 3 residues before the CDR3 end, so the remaining end is supplied by the germline J gene. CDR1 SGHRS and CDR2 YFSETQ come from the germline V gene. The CDR3 contains 14 residues. The ends were cut back, 3 bases at V and 7 bases at J, with 14 bases in the middle.

A word on this clone: The sequenced fragment ends 3 residues before the CDR3 boundary, so the rest is inferred from the germline J gene. The chain recombines TRBV7-2 with TRBJ1-5; TRBD1 might be the D (6 bases). This CDR3 has 13 amino acids. CDR1 SGHTA and CDR2 FQGNSA come from the germline V gene. V lost 6 bases, J lost 9 bases, and 15 bases lay in between. The CDR3 here is CASRETGIGPQHF. CDR3 bases read: TGTGCCAGCAGAGAAACAGGGATCGGGCCC.

In the case of this clone: The read ends 3 residues before the CDR3 terminus; that terminus is restored from the germline J gene. The chain recombines TRBV2 with TRBJ2-5; TRBD1 agrees at 8 bases. Per the germline V gene, CDR1 is SNHLY and CDR2 is FYNNEI. Trimming at V came to 8 bases and at J to 4 bases, leaving 3 bases not matched to a gene. CDR3 length: 12 residues. CDR3 DNA (partial): TGTGCCAGCCCAGGGGGCGGAGAGACC. Translation: CASPGGGET. The CDR3 in its entirety is CASPGGGETQYF.

Comments on this clone: The read ends 3 residues shy of where the CDR3 ends; the end is completed using the germline J gene. The rearrangement uses TRBV19 and TRBJ1-2; maybe TRBD1 (6 bases). Germline loops: CDR1 LNHDA, CDR2 SQIVND (reference sequence). CDR3 length: 13 residues. The CDR3: CASTMTEGGGYTF. CDR3 DNA, as far as it was read: TGTGCCAGTACTATGACAGAGGGGGGGGGC. Variable domain in full (rest from reference TRBV19 and TRBJ1-2): DGGITQSPKYLFRKEGQNVTLSCEQNLNHDAMYWYRQDPGQGLRLIYYSQIVNDFQKGDIAEGYSVSREKKESFPLTVTSAQKNPTAFYLCASTMTEGGGYTFGSGTRLTVV.

Note on this clone: The read terminates 3 residues before the CDR3 end, so the remaining end is supplied by the germline J gene. V is TRBV19 and J is TRBJ1-5, with 7 bases aligning to TRBD1. Germline assignment: CDR1 LNHDA and CDR2 SQIVND (reference sequence). This CDR3 comprises 18 residues. V lost 5 bases, J lost 0 bases, and 13 bases stayed unmatched. This chain's CDR3 is CASSLTLDRVYSNQPQHF. The covered CDR3 bases are TGTGCCAGTAGTTTGACTCTCGACAGGGTTTATAGCAATCAGCCC.

A remark on this clone: Sequencing ends 3 residues short of the CDR3 end; the germline J gene provides the rest. The chain combines TRBV20-1 with TRBJ2-1, with 11 positions matching TRBD2. The V and J ends lost 6 bases and 9 bases, in that order; junction bases with no gene match: 10. This CDR3 spans 14 amino acids. Germline values: CDR1 DFQATT, CDR2 SNEGSKA (reference sequence). The CDR3: CSAVSGRALVEQFF. The covered CDR3 bases are TGCAGTGCCGTTAGCGGGAGGGCCTTGGTTGAG.

A note on this clone: The observed sequence ends 3 residues before the CDR3 terminus, with the missing tail filled in from the germline J gene. The J gene is TRBJ2-3, the V gene TRBV12-3 or TRBV12-4, with TRBD1 identical over 7 bases. V shed 3 bases, J shed 2 bases, and the junction held 14 bases outside the gene matches. This CDR3 comprises 18 residues. The CDR3 bases that were read are TGTGCCAGCAGTTTGGTAGGAGGACCACAGGGGATCACAGATACG. Protein sequence: CASSLVGGPQGITDT. In full, the CDR3 reads CASSLVGGPQGITDTQYF.

As to this clone: The read stops 3 residues short of the end of the CDR3; the missing end is completed from the germline J gene. The rearrangement uses TRBV5-1 and TRBJ2-3; D might be TRBD1 (5 bases). Trimming stripped 0 bases from V and 3 bases from J, with 14 bases between. Germline CDR1 and CDR2: SGHRS and YFSETQ. This CDR3 is 16 amino acids long. The CDR3 region is CASSLALGARTDTQYF. CDR3 DNA, as far as it was read: TGCGCCAGCAGCTTGGCTTTAGGGGCAAGAACAGATACG.

About this clone itself: The CDR3 extends 3 residues past the end of the read, so its final part is completed from the germline J gene. The chain combines TRBV7-8 with TRBJ2-1; 9 nucleotides agree with TRBD1. Germline V gene sequence: CDR1 SGHVS, CDR2 FQNEAQ. The V segment lost 1 base and the J segment 0 bases; nucleotides outside the gene matches: 1. This CDR3 comprises 16 residues. CDR3 DNA, as far as it was read: TGTGCCAGCAGCTTAGAACAGGGGGCCTCCTACAATGAG. This translates into CASSLEQGASYNE. The full CDR3 reads CASSLEQGASYNEQFF.